This T cell receptor beta chain was obtained from a study of cytomegalovirus exposure and HLA in healthy donors (TCRdb year 2017). In the study overall: According to a later analysis, one platform produced both the roughly 110 validation repertoires and the 620 or so repertoires of the first cohort. To predict cytomegalovirus infection status, the study brought together high-throughput TCR immunosequencing, statistical association of individual TCRs with disease status, and machine learning. Along with the roughly 700-subject first cohort, a separate validation cohort of over 90 different subjects was used. The study aimed to test whether signatures of past pathogen exposure could be identified by cataloging public T cell receptors. General findings and caveats noted by the study authors: A later analysis had no HLA typing for the validation cohort, so co-occurrence there was scored across all 120 or so repertoires. Subsequent analysis determined that TCRs grouped into clusters in the first cohort also showed a tendency toward co-occurrence across the 130 or so validation repertoires, and 94% of cluster scores exceeded 0. In vitro tests confirmed that a few of the cytomegalovirus-associated TCR beta chains recognize cytomegalovirus antigens. Most TCR sequences were seen in very few donors, while some public TCRs were found in many individuals. The classifier was reported to diagnose cytomegalovirus status with high specificity and sensitivity in both the original and validation cohorts. A total of about 180 TCR beta chains were listed by the study as associated with cytomegalovirus. The authors suggested that the approach could potentially be generalized to other disease states and immunological phenotypes.

For CDR1 and CDR2, the germline V gene (reference sequence) lists MNHEY and SMNVEV. From V the trimming removes 5 bases and from J it removes 6 bases, while the gene matches leave 8 bases of the junction unaccounted for. The CDR3 goes from the cysteine to the phenylalanine over 15 residues. CDR3 DNA only is kept here, 45 bases in frame from base 1. The donors were included in the validation cohort of around 120 subjects, a group kept apart from the approximately 670-subject first cohort. Comment on this clone: Its antigen specificity is not known. Within one base of it there is no much larger clone, and no base qualities were kept.

Libraries were constructed by the immunoSEQ multiplex PCR assay. The study's processing was this. A statistical classification framework was built to diagnose cytomegalovirus status from the catalog of TCR beta chain sequences. Here the immuneACCESS table is served through TCRdb, limited to in-frame sequences with V and J called. Missing clones are a known gap in these copies; in checked studies unresolved V genes cover under half, and the rest lacks a known reason. For V, J and clone size, that table is used; D and trimming come from the DNA. The sample profile shows 300,000 to 450,000 clones; roughly 88% of them were found once. Approximately 0.86% of the sample goes to the ten largest clones.

The sequenced sample consisted of PBMCs. This TCR derives from a woman aged 18-29 years in good health and CMV-seronegative. Recombination joined TRBV27 with TRBJ2-4, with TRBD1 identical over 9 junction bases. The CDR3 is CASSPITGGVNIQYF. The DNA reads as follows: TGTGCCAGCAGTCCAATAACAGGGGGCGTAAACATTCAGTACTTC.